A single TCR beta chain is shown here with its context. Trimming removed 5 bases from V and 1 base from J; junction bases left unmatched: 12. The CDR3 consists of 19 residues. CDR1 is LNHDA and CDR2 is SQIVND in the germline V gene (reference sequence). The sample is drawn from a study of blood T cell repertoires in COVID-19. Study overall: Both acute and convalescent COVID-19 samples were obtained from the United States, Italy and Spain. PBMCs, B-cell-depleted T cells, or T cells were the source of the cDNA or gDNA that made up the material.

The table came from immunoSEQ multiplex PCR; TCRdb's copy has only in-frame clones and leaves some out. This sample has approximately 30,000 clones; approximately 76% occur once, and the top ten carry approximately 41%. The material sequenced was peripheral blood. The sequence was collected from a man between 65 and 85 years old with acute or convalescent COVID-19. The V gene is TRBV19, the J gene TRBJ2-6; 9 positions agree with TRBD1. CDR3 DNA: TGTGCCAGTAGTCCTCTAGCGGTGGGGACAGGGTCTGGGGCCAACGTCCTGACTTTC. Translated: CASSPLAVGTGSGANVLTF.